The 12 T cell receptor beta chains listed next were all sequenced from one sample in a study of T cell responses to AZD1222 COVID-19 vaccine. The assay was immunoSEQ multiplex PCR, and TCRdb's table has in-frame clones only and misses some. The repertoire has 110,000 or so clones, approximately 88% of them found once; the top ten carry 9.5% to 15%. This specimen was peripheral blood, taken on day 0 of MenACWY control vaccination. Receptor source: an adult in good health.

The V gene is TRBV18, the J gene TRBJ1-1; D is unclear. Trimming stripped 6 bases from V and 0 bases from J, with 8 bases between. The CDR3 has 13 residues. Germline CDR1 reads KGHSH; CDR2 reads LQKENI. The CDR3: CASSQDLNTEAFF. In DNA form, the CDR3 reads TGTGCCAGCTCTCAAGACCTGAACACTGAAGCTTTCTTT.

The chain uses TRBV19 and TRBJ2-7; TRBD1 agrees at 10 bases. Germline CDR1 and CDR2: LNHDA and SQIVND (reference sequence). CDR3 size: 16 residues. Unmatched junction bases numbered 9, after V lost 5 bases and J lost 2 bases. The chain's CDR3 is CASSPLIGQGAYEQYF. The DNA for the CDR3 is TGTGCCAGTAGTCCCCTCATAGGACAGGGGGCCTACGAGCAGTACTTC. Filled out from reference TRBV19 and TRBJ2-7, the complete variable domain reads DGGITQSPKYLFRKEGQNVTLSCEQNLNHDAMYWYRQDPGQGLRLIYYSQIVNDFQKGDIAEGYSVSREKKESFPLTVTSAQKNPTAFYLCASSPLIGQGAYEQYFGPGTRLTVT.

This sequence joins TRBV7-9 and TRBJ1-2; D is unresolved. Germline V gives CDR1 SEHNR, CDR2 FQNEAQ (reference sequence). The germline V and J ends were trimmed by 2 bases and 2 bases, with 15 bases remaining between them. CDR3 length: 16 amino acids. Written as DNA, the CDR3 is TGTGCCAGCAGCTTACTAGAACAGATGCCAAACTATGGCTACACCTTC. It codes for CASSLLEQMPNYGYTF.

The V gene is TRBV7-3, the J gene TRBJ2-1; 9 bases align to TRBD2. The germline V gene has CDR1 SGHTA and CDR2 FQGTGA. V shed 2 bases and J 2 bases; nucleotides not matched to a gene: 4. The CDR3 spans 16 residues. Written as DNA, the CDR3 is TGTGCCAGCAGCTTAGAGCTAGCGGGGACCTACAATGAGCAGTTCTTC. It specifies CASSLELAGTYNEQFF. The entire variable domain, with the rest obtained from reference TRBV7-3 and TRBJ2-1, is as follows: GAGVSQTPSNKVTEKGKYVELRCDPISGHTALYWYRQSLGQGPEFLIYFQGTGAADDSGLPNDRFFAVRPEGSVSTLKIQRTERGDSAVYLCASSLELAGTYNEQFFGPGTRLTVL.

This chain uses TRBV14 with TRBJ2-7, with a possible D match to TRBD2 (5 bases). CDR3 length: 14 residues. Trimming left V 8 bases short and J 2 bases short, with 16 bases between. The germline V gene encodes CDR1 SGHDN and CDR2 FVKESK. CDR3 protein: CASRLSGGAYEQYF. In DNA form, the CDR3 reads TGTGCCAGCCGCCTGAGCGGAGGAGCCTACGAGCAGTACTTC.

This clone was detected a few times. The rearrangement joins TRBV11-3 to TRBJ2-5; 8 bases fit TRBD1. This CDR3 spans 17 amino acids. V lost 1 base to trimming and J lost 4 bases; unmatched junction nucleotides: 11. Germline V gene lookup returns CDR1 SGHNT and CDR2 YENEEA. CDR3: CASSLGAPDRARETQYF. CDR3 nucleotide sequence: TGTGCCAGCAGCTTAGGGGCGCCGGACAGGGCGCGAGAGACCCAGTACTTC.

This clone was seen more than once but under ten times. The chain recombines TRBV30 with TRBJ1-3, with D uncertain. The germline CDR1 and CDR2 sequences are GTSNPN and SVGIG (reference sequence). The CDR3 runs 14 residues. Trimming removed 1 base from V and 4 bases from J, with 11 bases in between. CDR3 in amino acids: CAWSAARTGNTIYF. The CDR3 DNA is TGTGCCTGGAGTGCGGCACGGACCGGAAACACCATATATTTT.

CDR3 amino acids: CASSLGADSGNTIYF. For the CDR3, the DNA is TGTGCCAGCAGTTTAGGTGCGGATTCGGGAAACACCATATATTTT. The chain uses TRBV27 and TRBJ1-3, with unresolved D. The germline V gene encodes CDR1 MNHEY and CDR2 SMNVEV (reference sequence). This CDR3 comprises 15 residues. The ends were cut back, 2 bases at V and 4 bases at J, with 12 bases in the middle.

The chain has TRBV29-1 and TRBJ1-1, with D maybe TRBD1 (6 bases). The CDR3 is made up of 14 amino acids. Trimming removed 7 bases from V and 1 base from J, with 16 bases in between. The germline CDR1 and CDR2 sequences are SQVTM and ANQGSEA. CDR3 DNA: TGCAGCGCGATTCCGGGACACCAGAACACTGAAGCTTTCTTT. It codes for CSAIPGHQNTEAFF. The variable domain in full, with the rest retrieved from reference TRBV29-1 and TRBJ1-1, is SAVISQKPSRDICQRGTSLTIQCQVDSQVTMMFWYRQQPGQSLTLIATANQGSEATYESGFVIDKFPISRPNLTFSTLTVSNMSPEDSSIYLCSAIPGHQNTEAFFGQGTRLTVV.

This clone was observed once. The V gene is TRBV11-3, the J gene TRBJ2-3, with 10 bases fitting TRBD2. The CDR3 is made up of 17 amino acids. V was clipped by 1 base and J by 5 bases; unmatched bases: 9. The germline gives CDR1 SGHNT, CDR2 YENEEA. The CDR3 is CASSLGVAGGHGDTQYF. Written as DNA, the CDR3 is TGTGCCAGCAGCTTAGGGGTAGCGGGGGGCCACGGAGATACGCAGTATTTT.

This chain connects TRBV15 to TRBJ1-1; no firm D call. The germline V gene has CDR1 LNHNV and CDR2 YYDKDF (reference sequence). Trimming shortened V by 0 bases and J by 1 base, and 15 bases separated the two germline ends. The CDR3 is made up of 17 amino acids. The CDR3 sequence is CATSRDLRLRWNTEAFF. The CDR3, as DNA: TGTGCCACCAGCAGAGATTTAAGGCTAAGGTGGAACACTGAAGCTTTCTTT. The variable domain in full, completed from reference TRBV15 and TRBJ1-1, reads DAMVIQNPRYQVTQFGKPVTLSCSQTLNHNVMYWYQQKSSQAPKLLFHYYDKDFNNEADTPDNFQSRRPNTSFCFLDIRSPGLGDTAMYLCATSRDLRLRWNTEAFFGQGTRLTVV.

This clone was observed once. The J gene is TRBJ2-7, the V gene TRBV11-1; perhaps TRBD1 as D (5 bases). V was trimmed by 5 bases and J by 4 bases, leaving 15 bases between them. The germline V gene has CDR1 SGHAT and CDR2 FQDESV (reference sequence). The CDR3 totals 14 residues. The CDR3 DNA reads TGTGCCAGCAGCCGTACGCAGGGTCCTTACGAGCAGTACTTC. This codes for CASSRTQGPYEQYF.